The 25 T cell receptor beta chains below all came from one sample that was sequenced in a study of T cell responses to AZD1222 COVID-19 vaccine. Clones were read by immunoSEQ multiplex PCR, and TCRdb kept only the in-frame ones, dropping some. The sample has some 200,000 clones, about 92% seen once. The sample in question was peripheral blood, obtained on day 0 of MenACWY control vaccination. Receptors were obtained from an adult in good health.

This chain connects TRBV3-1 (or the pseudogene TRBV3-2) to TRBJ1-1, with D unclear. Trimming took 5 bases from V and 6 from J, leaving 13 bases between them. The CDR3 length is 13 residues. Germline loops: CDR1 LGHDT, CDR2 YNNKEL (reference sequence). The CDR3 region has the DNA TGTGCCAGCAGCTCTTGGGGAAGCCCTGAAGCTTTCTTT. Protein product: CASSSWGSPEAFF.

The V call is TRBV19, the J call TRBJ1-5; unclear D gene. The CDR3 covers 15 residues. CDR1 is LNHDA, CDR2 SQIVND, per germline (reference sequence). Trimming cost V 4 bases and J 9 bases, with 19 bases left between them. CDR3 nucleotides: TGTGCCAGTAGTAGAGACCAAGGGCCCTCAGGGCCCCAGCATTTT. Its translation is CASSRDQGPSGPQHF.

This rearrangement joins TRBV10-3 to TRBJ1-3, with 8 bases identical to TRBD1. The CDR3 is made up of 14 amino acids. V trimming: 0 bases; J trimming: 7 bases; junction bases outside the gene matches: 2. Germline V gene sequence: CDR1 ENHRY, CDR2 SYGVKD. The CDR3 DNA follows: TGTGCCATCAGTGAGTCGACAGGGGTGAACACCATATATTTT. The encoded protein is CAISESTGVNTIYF.

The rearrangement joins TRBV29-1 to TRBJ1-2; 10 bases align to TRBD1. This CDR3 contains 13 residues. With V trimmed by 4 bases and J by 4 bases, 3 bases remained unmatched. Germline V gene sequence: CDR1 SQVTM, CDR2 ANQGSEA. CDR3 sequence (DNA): TGCAGCGTTGCCAGGACAGGGGGCTATGGCTACACCTTC. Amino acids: CSVARTGGYGYTF.

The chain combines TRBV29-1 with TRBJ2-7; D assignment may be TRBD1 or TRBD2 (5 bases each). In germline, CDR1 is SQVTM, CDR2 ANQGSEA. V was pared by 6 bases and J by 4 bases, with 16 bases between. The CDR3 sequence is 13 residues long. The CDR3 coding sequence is TGCAGCGTCTGGGACCCGATGGCGTACGAGCAGTACTTC. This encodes CSVWDPMAYEQYF.

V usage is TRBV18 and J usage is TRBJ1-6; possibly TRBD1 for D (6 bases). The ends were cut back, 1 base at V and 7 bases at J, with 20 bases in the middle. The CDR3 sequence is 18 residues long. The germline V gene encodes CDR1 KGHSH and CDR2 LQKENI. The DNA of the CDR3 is TGTGCCAGCTCACCACTACAGGGTACTGGGGGTGCCAATTCACCCCTCCACTTT. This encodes CASSPLQGTGGANSPLHF.

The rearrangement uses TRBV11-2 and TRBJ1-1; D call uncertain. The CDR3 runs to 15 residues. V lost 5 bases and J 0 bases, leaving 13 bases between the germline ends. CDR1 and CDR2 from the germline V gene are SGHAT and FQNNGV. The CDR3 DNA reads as TGTGCCAGCAGCCCTCGGACCAGGTTGAACACTGAAGCTTTCTTT. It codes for CASSPRTRLNTEAFF.

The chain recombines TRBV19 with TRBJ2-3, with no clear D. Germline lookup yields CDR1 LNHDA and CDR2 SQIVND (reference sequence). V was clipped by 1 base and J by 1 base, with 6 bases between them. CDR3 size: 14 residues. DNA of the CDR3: TGTGCCAGTAGTATAGGGGTGGGCACAGATACGCAGTATTTT. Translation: CASSIGVGTDTQYF. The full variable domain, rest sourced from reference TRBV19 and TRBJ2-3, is DGGITQSPKYLFRKEGQNVTLSCEQNLNHDAMYWYRQDPGQGLRLIYYSQIVNDFQKGDIAEGYSVSREKKESFPLTVTSAQKNPTAFYLCASSIGVGTDTQYFGPGTRLTVL.

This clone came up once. The CDR3 sequence is CATSDSAGSGNTIYF. The CDR3 DNA reads as TGTGCCACCAGTGATTCGGCAGGCTCTGGAAACACCATATATTTT. V and J are TRBV24-1 and TRBJ1-3, with D uncertain. Germline CDR1 and CDR2: KGHDR and SFDVKD. The V and J ends lost 2 bases and 0 bases respectively, with 7 bases between them. The CDR3 spans 15 residues.

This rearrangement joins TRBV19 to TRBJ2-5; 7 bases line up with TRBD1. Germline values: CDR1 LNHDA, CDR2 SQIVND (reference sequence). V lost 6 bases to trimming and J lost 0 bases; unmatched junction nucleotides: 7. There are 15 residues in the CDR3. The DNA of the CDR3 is TGTGCCAGTAGGCCCGGGACAGCGTACCAAGAGACCCAGTACTTC. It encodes CASRPGTAYQETQYF.

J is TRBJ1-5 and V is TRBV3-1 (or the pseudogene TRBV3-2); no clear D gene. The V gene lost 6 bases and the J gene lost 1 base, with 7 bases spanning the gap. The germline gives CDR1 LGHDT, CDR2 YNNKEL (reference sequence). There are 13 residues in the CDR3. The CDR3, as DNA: TGTGCCAGCAGTCCTGGCAGCAATCAGCCCCAGCATTTT. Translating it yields CASSPGSNQPQHF.

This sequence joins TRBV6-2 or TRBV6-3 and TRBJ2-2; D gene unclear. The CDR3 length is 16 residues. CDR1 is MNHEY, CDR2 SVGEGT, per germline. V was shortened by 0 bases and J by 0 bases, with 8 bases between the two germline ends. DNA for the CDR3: TGTGCCAGCAGTTACTCCTCAGGTTCGAACACCGGGGAGCTGTTTTTT. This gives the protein CASSYSSGSNTGELFF.

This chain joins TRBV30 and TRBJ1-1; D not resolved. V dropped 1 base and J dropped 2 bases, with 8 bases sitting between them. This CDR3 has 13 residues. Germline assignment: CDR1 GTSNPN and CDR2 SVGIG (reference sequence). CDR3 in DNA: TGTGCCTGGAGTGAGGGTGCCAACACTGAAGCTTTCTTT. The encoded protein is CAWSEGANTEAFF.

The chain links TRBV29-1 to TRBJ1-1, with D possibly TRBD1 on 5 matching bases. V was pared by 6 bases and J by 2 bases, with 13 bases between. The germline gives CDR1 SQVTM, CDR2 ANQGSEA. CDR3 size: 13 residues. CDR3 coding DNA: TGCAGCGTCACAGGACACCTTAACACTGAAGCTTTCTTT. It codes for CSVTGHLNTEAFF.

CDR3 sequence: CASSPRAANYGYTF. As DNA, the CDR3 is TGTGCCAGCAGCCCCCGGGCGGCTAACTATGGCTACACCTTC. This sequence joins TRBV6-5 and TRBJ1-2; D call uncertain. V shed 6 bases and J shed 0 bases, with 11 bases lying between them. This CDR3 region has 14 residues. Germline CDR1 reads MNHEY; CDR2 reads SVGAGI.

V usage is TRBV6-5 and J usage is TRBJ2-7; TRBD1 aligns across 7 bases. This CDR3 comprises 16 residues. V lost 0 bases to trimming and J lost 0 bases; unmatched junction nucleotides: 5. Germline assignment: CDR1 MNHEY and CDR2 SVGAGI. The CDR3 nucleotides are TGTGCCAGCAGTTACTCGACAGGGAACCCCTCCTACGAGCAGTACTTC. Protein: CASSYSTGNPSYEQYF.

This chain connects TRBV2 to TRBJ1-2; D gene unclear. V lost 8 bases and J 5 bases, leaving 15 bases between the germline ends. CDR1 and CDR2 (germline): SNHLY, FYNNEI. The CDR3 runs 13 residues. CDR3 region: CASLRDNGYGYTF. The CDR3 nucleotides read TGTGCCAGCTTGCGCGACAACGGGTATGGCTACACCTTC. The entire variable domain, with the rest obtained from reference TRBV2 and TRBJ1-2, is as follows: EPEVTQTPSHQVTQMGQEVILRCVPISNHLYFYWYRQILGQKVEFLVSFYNNEISEKSEIFDDQFSVERPDGSNFTLKIRSTKLEDSAMYFCASLRDNGYGYTFGSGTRLTVV.

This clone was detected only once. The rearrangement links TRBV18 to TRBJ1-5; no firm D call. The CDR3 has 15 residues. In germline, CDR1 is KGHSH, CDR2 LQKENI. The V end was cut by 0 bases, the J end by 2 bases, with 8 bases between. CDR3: CASSPPGTGNQPQHF. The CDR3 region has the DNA TGTGCCAGCTCACCACCGGGAACAGGCAATCAGCCCCAGCATTTT.

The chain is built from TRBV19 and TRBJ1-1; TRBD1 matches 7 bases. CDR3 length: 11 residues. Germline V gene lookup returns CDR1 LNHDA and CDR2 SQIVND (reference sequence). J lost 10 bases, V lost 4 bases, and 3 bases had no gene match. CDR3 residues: CASSTTGSAFF. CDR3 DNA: TGTGCCAGTAGTACGACAGGGTCAGCTTTCTTT. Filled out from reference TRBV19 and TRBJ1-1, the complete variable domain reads DGGITQSPKYLFRKEGQNVTLSCEQNLNHDAMYWYRQDPGQGLRLIYYSQIVNDFQKGDIAEGYSVSREKKESFPLTVTSAQKNPTAFYLCASSTTGSAFFGQGTRLTVV.

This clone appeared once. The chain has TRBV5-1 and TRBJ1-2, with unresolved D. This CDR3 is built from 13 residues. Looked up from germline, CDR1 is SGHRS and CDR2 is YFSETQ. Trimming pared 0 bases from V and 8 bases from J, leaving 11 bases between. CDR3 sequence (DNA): TGCGCCAGCAGCTTGGTGGTGTCAGCCGGCTACACCTTC. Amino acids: CASSLVVSAGYTF.

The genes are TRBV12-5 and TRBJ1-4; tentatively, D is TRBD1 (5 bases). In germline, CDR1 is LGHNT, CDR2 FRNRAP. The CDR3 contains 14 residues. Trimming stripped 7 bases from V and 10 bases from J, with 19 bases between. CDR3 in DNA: TGTGCTAGTGCTCCCGAGGGGCGTCCCGGAAAACTGTTTTTT. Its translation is CASAPEGRPGKLFF.

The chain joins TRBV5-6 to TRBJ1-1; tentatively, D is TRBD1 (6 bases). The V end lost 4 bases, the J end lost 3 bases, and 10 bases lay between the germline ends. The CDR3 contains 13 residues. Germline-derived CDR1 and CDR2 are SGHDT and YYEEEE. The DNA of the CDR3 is TGTGCCAGCAGCACGGACAGCCACACTGAAGCTTTCTTT. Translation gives CASSTDSHTEAFF.

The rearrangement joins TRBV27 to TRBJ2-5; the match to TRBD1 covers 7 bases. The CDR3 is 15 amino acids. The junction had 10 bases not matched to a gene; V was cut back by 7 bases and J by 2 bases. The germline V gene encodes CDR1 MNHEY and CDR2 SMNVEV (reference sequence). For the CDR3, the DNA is TGTGCCAGCAAAGCCAGGGGGATCGATCAAGAGACCCAGTACTTC. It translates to CASKARGIDQETQYF.

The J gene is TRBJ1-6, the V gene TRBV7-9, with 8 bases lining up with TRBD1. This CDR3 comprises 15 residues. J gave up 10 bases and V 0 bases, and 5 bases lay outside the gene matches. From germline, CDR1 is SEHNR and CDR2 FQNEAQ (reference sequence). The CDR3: CASSLATQGGSPLHF. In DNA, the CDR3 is TGTGCCAGCAGCTTAGCTACACAGGGGGGCTCACCCCTCCACTTT.

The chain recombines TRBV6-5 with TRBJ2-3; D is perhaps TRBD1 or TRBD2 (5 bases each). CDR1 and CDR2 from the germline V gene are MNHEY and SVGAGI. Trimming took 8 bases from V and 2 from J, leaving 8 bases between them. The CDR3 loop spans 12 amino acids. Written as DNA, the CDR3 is TGTGCCAGCGGGGGACCCACAGATACGCAGTATTTT. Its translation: CASGGPTDTQYF.